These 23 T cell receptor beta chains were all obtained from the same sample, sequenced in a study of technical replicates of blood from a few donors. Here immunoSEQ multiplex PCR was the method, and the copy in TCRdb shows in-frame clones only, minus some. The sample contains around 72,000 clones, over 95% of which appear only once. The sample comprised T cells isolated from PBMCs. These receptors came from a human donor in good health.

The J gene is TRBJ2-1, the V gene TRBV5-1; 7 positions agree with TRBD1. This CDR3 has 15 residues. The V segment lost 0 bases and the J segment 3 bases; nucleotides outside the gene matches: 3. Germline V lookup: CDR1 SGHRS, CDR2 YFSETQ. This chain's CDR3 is CASSLEDRSYNEQFF. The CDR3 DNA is TGCGCCAGCAGCTTGGAGGACAGGAGCTACAATGAGCAGTTCTTC.

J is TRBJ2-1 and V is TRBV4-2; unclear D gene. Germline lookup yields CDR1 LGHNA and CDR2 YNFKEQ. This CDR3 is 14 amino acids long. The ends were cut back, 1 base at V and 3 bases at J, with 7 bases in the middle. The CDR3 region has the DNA TGTGCCAGCAGCCAAGTAACTAACTACAATGAGCAGTTCTTC. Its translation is CASSQVTNYNEQFF.

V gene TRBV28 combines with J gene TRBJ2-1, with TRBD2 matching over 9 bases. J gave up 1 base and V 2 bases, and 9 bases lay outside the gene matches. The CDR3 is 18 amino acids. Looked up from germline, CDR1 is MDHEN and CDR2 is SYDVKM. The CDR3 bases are TGTGCCAGCAGTTTACTTGGTGCGGGAGGGGGGTCCTACAATGAGCAGTTCTTC. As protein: CASSLLGAGGGSYNEQFF.

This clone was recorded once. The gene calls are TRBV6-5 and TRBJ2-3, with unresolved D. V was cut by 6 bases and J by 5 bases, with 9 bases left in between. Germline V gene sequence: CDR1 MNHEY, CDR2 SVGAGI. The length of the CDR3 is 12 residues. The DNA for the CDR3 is TGTGCCAGCAGGGCCCTTGGAGATACGCAGTATTTT. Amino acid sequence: CASRALGDTQYF.

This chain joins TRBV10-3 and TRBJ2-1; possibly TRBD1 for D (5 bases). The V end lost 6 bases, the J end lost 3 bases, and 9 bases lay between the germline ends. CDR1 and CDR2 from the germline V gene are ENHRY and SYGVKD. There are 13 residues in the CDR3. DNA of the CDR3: TGTGCCATCAGCTTCGACAGCTACAATGAGCAGTTCTTC. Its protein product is CAISFDSYNEQFF.

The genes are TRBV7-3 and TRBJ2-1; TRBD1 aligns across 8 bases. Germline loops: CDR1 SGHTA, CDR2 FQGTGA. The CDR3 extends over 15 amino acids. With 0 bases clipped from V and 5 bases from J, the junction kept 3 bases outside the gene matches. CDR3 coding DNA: TGTGCCAGCAGCTTAACGGGACAGGTGAACAATGAGCAGTTCTTC. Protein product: CASSLTGQVNNEQFF.

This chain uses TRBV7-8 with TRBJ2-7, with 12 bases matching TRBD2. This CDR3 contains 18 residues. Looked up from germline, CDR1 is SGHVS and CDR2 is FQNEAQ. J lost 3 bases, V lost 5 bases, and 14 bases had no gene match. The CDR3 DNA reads TGTGCCAGCAGCCAAGGACTAGCGGGACACGAACTGGACTACGAGCAGTACTTC. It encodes CASSQGLAGHELDYEQYF.

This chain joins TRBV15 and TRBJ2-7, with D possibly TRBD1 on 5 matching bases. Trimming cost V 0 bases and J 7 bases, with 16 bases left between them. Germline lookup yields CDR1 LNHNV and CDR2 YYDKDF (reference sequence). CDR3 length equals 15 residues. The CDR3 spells CATSRDRAGPIEQYF. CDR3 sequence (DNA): TGTGCCACCAGCAGAGATCGGGCAGGGCCCATAGAGCAGTACTTC.

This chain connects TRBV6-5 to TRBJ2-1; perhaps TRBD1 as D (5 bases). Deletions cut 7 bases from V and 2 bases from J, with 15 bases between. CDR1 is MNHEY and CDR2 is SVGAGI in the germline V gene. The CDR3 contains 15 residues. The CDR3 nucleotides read TGTGCCAGCAATCTAATCCTAGGGGCCTACAATGAGCAGTTCTTC. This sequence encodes CASNLILGAYNEQFF.

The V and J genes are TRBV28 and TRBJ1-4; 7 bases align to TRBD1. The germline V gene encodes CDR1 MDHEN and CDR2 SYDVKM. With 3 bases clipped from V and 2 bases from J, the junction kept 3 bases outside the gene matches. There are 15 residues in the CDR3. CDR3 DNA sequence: TGTGCCAGCAGTTTTACAGGGGTGACTAATGAAAAACTGTTTTTT. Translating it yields CASSFTGVTNEKLFF.

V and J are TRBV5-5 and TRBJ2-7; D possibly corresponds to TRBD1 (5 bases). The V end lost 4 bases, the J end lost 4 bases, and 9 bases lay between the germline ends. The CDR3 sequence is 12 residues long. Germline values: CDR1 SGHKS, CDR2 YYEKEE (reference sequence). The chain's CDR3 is CASSEQEYEQYF. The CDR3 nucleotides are TGTGCCAGCAGCGAACAGGAATACGAGCAGTACTTC.

The CDR3 DNA sequence: TGTGCCAGCTCACCACCAGTAGGTGGGGCCCGGAACAATGAGCAGTTCTTC. It yields the protein CASSPPVGGARNNEQFF. The rearrangement uses TRBV18 and TRBJ2-1; a possible D gene is TRBD1 (5 bases). Trimming took 0 bases from V and 5 from J, leaving 17 bases between them. The CDR3 contains 17 residues. Germline V gene sequence: CDR1 KGHSH, CDR2 LQKENI.

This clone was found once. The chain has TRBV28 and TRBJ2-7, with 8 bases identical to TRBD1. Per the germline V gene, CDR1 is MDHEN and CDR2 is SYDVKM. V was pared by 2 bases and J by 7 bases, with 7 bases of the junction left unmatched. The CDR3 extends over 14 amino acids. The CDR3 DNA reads TGTGCCAGCAGTTTACCAGGGGGCCCAAGGGAGCAGTACTTC. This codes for CASSLPGGPREQYF. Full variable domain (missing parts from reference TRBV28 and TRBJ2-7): DVKVTQSSRYLVKRTGEKVFLECVQDMDHENMFWYRQDPGLGLRLIYFSYDVKMKEKGDIPEGYSVSREKKERFSLILESASTNQTSMYLCASSLPGGPREQYFGPGTRLTVT.

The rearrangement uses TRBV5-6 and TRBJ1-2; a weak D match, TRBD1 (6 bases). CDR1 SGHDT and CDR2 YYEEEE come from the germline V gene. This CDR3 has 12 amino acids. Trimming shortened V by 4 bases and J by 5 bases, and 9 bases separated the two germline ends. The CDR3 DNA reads TGTGCCAGCAGCCCAGGACAGTATGGCTACACCTTC. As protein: CASSPGQYGYTF.

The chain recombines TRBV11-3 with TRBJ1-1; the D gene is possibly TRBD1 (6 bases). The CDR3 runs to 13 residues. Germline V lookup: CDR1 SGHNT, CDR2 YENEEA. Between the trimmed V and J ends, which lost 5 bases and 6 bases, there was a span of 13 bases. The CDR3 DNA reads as TGTGCCAGCAGCCCACAGGGTTGGGCTGAAGCTTTCTTT. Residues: CASSPQGWAEAFF. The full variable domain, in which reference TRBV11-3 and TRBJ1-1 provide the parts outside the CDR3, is EAGVVQSPRYKIIEKKQPVAFWCNPISGHNTLYWYLQNLGQGPELLIRYENEEAVDDSQLPKDRFSAERLKGVDSTLKIQPAELGDSAVYLCASSPQGWAEAFFGQGTRLTVV.

CDR3 in DNA: TGTGCCAGCACCCCGGAGCTCCCGGCTCTCAATGAGCAGTTCTTC. Translated: CASTPELPALNEQFF. The chain couples TRBV6-1 to TRBJ2-1; D not resolved. Trimming removed 7 bases from V and 6 bases from J, with 19 bases in between. Germline V gene data show CDR1 as MNHNS and CDR2 as SASEGT. There are 15 residues in the CDR3.

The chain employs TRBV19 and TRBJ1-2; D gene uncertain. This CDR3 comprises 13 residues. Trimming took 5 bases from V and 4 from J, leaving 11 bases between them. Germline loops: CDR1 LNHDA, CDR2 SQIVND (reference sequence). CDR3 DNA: TGTGCCAGTAGTCTTGGCTTCGCCTATGGCTACACCTTC. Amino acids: CASSLGFAYGYTF.

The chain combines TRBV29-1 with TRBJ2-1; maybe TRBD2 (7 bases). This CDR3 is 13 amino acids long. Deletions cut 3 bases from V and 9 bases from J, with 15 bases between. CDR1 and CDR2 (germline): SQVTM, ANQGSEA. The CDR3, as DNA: TGCAGCGTTGATCGGCAGGGGAGGGGTGAGCAGTTCTTC. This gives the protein CSVDRQGRGEQFF.

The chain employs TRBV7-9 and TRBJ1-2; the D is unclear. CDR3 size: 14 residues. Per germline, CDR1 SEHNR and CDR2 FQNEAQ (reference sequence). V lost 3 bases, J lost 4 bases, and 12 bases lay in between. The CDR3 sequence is CASSFRGESYGYTF. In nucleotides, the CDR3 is TGTGCCAGCAGCTTTCGAGGAGAGAGCTATGGCTACACCTTC.

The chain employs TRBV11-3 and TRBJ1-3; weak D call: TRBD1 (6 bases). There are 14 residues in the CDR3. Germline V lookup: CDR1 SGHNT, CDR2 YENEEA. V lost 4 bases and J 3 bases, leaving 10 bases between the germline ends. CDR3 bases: TGTGCCAGCAGCTCCGGACAGTTTGGAAACACCATATATTTT. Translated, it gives CASSSGQFGNTIYF.

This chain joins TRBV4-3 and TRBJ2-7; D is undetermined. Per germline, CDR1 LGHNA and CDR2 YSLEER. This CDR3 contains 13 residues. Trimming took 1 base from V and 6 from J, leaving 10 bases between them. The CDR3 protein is CASSQVVVSEQYF. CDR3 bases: TGCGCCAGCAGCCAAGTTGTAGTTTCCGAGCAGTACTTC.

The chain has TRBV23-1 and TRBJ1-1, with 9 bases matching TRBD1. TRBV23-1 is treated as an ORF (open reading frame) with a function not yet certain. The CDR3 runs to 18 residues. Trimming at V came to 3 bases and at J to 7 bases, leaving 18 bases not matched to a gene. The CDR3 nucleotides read TGCGCCAGCAGTCACCCATGGGACAGGGAAATTTGGGACGATGAAGCTTTCTTT. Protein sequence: CASSHPWDREIWDDEAFF.

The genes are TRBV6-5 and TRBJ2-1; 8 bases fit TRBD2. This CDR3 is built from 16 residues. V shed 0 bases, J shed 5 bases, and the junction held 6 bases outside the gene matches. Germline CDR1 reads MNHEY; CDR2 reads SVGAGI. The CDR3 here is CASSYSFGGVNNEQFF. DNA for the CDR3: TGTGCCAGCAGTTACTCTTTCGGGGGGGTCAACAATGAGCAGTTCTTC.